The 24 T cell receptor beta chains below all came from one sample that was sequenced in a study of cytomegalovirus exposure and HLA in healthy donors. The PCR employed 60 Vbeta primers together with 13 Jbeta primers. Some clones are missing from TCRdb's copy, which holds only in-frame ones; the method was immunoSEQ multiplex PCR. The repertoire holds around 65,000 clones, roughly 60% seen once, with around 2.7% in the top ten. Sequenced material: PBMCs. The receptors derive from a young man in good health and CMV-seronegative.

This chain connects TRBV7-3 to TRBJ2-3; maybe TRBD2 (5 bases). This CDR3 is built from 14 residues. Germline V gene sequence: CDR1 SGHTA, CDR2 FQGTGA. The V gene lost 5 bases and the J gene lost 2 bases, with 11 bases spanning the gap. The CDR3 loop reads CASSPDSSTDTQYF. The CDR3 bases are TGTGCCAGCAGCCCGGACTCCTCCACAGATACGCAGTATTTT.

This clone was recorded a few times. The chain's CDR3 is CASSPAGHSTNEKLFF. The CDR3 region has the DNA TGTGCCAGCTCACCAGCCGGACATTCAACTAATGAAAAACTGTTTTTT. This chain uses TRBV18 with TRBJ1-4; D perhaps matches TRBD1 (5 bases). V was shortened by 2 bases and J by 0 bases, with 10 bases between the two germline ends. The CDR3 loop spans 16 amino acids. CDR1 is KGHSH, CDR2 LQKENI, per germline.

This clone has a handful of counts. The V gene is TRBV14, the J gene TRBJ1-1, with D tentatively TRBD1 (5 bases). The V and J ends lost 6 bases and 1 base respectively, with 15 bases between them. CDR1 is SGHDN and CDR2 is FVKESK in the germline V gene. The CDR3 has 15 residues. In DNA form, the CDR3 reads TGTGCCAGCAGGGAGCCAGGGTTTGCGAACACTGAAGCTTTCTTT. Translating it yields CASREPGFANTEAFF.

This chain joins TRBV29-1 and TRBJ2-1, with TRBD1 matching over 9 bases. The CDR3 is made up of 13 amino acids. V was pared by 4 bases and J by 5 bases, with 3 bases of the junction left unmatched. Looked up from germline, CDR1 is SQVTM and CDR2 is ANQGSEA. DNA for the CDR3: TGCAGCGTTGGGTGGGACAGGGACAATGAGCAGTTCTTC. It codes for CSVGWDRDNEQFF.

V gene TRBV5-4 combines with J gene TRBJ1-2; D is ambiguous. V lost 3 bases and J 0 bases, leaving 15 bases between the germline ends. The germline gives CDR1 SGHNT, CDR2 YYREEE (reference sequence). This CDR3 has 16 amino acids. CDR3 sequence: CASSSAGQLANYGYTF. CDR3 coding DNA: TGTGCCAGCAGCTCGGCAGGTCAGTTAGCTAACTATGGCTACACCTTC.

V is TRBV4-2 and J is TRBJ2-7, with 10 bases identical to TRBD2. Germline loops: CDR1 LGHNA, CDR2 YNFKEQ. There are 15 residues in the CDR3. V shed 3 bases, J shed 3 bases, and the junction held 5 bases outside the gene matches. CDR3 in DNA: TGTGCCAGCAGCCAGACACTAGCGGGGTTCTACGAGCAGTACTTC. Translating gives CASSQTLAGFYEQYF.

This clone showed up just a few times. The V gene is TRBV6-1, the J gene TRBJ2-5, with D maybe TRBD1 (6 bases). V lost 6 bases and J 1 base, leaving 12 bases between the germline ends. Looked up from germline, CDR1 is MNHNS and CDR2 is SASEGT. This CDR3 spans 14 amino acids. The CDR3 loop is CASRVGHLQETQYF. In DNA, the CDR3 is TGTGCCAGCAGGGTGGGACATCTCCAAGAGACCCAGTACTTC.

V and J are TRBV19 and TRBJ2-7; possibly TRBD2 for D (5 bases). Per germline, CDR1 LNHDA and CDR2 SQIVND (reference sequence). This CDR3 is 14 amino acids long. Trimming left V 2 bases short and J 5 bases short, with 13 bases between. The CDR3: CASSISTEGHEQYF. CDR3 coding DNA: TGTGCCAGTAGTATATCTACAGAGGGCCACGAGCAGTACTTC.

A few counts support this clone. The rearrangement joins TRBV4-1 to TRBJ1-1; D might be TRBD1 (5 bases). Per the germline V gene, CDR1 is MGHRA and CDR2 is YSYEKL. This CDR3 comprises 16 residues. The V end was cut by 0 bases, the J end by 2 bases, with 13 bases between. CDR3 residues: CASSQESRQTNTEAFF. DNA for the CDR3: TGCGCCAGCAGCCAAGAGTCTAGACAGACTAACACTGAAGCTTTCTTT.

The chain combines TRBV5-1 with TRBJ1-6; 10 bases fit TRBD1. CDR1 is SGHRS, CDR2 YFSETQ, per germline. Unmatched junction bases numbered 13, after V lost 0 bases and J lost 10 bases. This CDR3 comprises 18 residues. The CDR3 region is CASSLVALTGTGESPLHF. CDR3 DNA: TGCGCCAGCAGCTTGGTAGCCCTAACTGGGACAGGGGAATCACCCCTCCACTTT.

J is TRBJ1-2 and V is TRBV6-6, with 8 bases aligning to TRBD1. The CDR3 loop spans 14 amino acids. V shed 6 bases, J shed 3 bases, and the junction held 6 bases outside the gene matches. Per germline, CDR1 MNHNY and CDR2 SVGAGI (reference sequence). In nucleotides, the CDR3 is TGTGCCAGCAGGAAGGACAGGGCTGACTATGGCTACACCTTC. This codes for CASRKDRADYGYTF.

The V gene is TRBV25-1, the J gene TRBJ2-5; maybe TRBD1 (6 bases). This CDR3 region has 13 residues. Germline loops: CDR1 MGHDK, CDR2 SYGVNS. V was cut by 4 bases and J by 5 bases, with 11 bases left in between. The CDR3 here is CASSATGRETQYF. CDR3 sequence (DNA): TGTGCCAGCAGTGCCACAGGGCGTGAGACCCAGTACTTC.

V gene TRBV5-8 combines with J gene TRBJ2-2; D remains unclear. CDR1 is SGHTS and CDR2 is YDEGEE in the germline V gene. Trimming removed 2 bases from V and 3 bases from J, with 5 bases in between. The CDR3 totals 13 residues. This CDR3 is CASSFLYTGELFF. CDR3 in DNA: TGTGCCAGCAGCTTCCTTTACACCGGGGAGCTGTTTTTT.

There are a few counts of this clone. The genes are TRBV9 and TRBJ1-2; D is uncertain. Trimming left V 4 bases short and J 4 bases short, with 17 bases between. The CDR3 extends over 15 amino acids. Germline V gives CDR1 SGDLS, CDR2 YYNGEE. The CDR3 nucleotides are TGTGCCAGCAGCCCCTCGATCCGGGAGGCCTATGGCTACACCTTC. Translating it yields CASSPSIREAYGYTF. Combining the CDR3 with reference TRBV9 and TRBJ1-2 gives the whole variable domain DSGVTQTPKHLITATGQRVTLRCSPRSGDLSVYWYQQSLDQGLQFLIQYYNGEERAKGNILERFSAQQFPDLHSELNLSSLELGDSALYFCASSPSIREAYGYTFGSGTRLTVV.

The genes are TRBV2 and TRBJ2-5; D remains ambiguous. Trimming removed 1 base from V and 2 bases from J, with 8 bases in between. Germline-derived CDR1 and CDR2 are SNHLY and FYNNEI. The CDR3 is 14 residues long. The CDR3 nucleotides read TGTGCCAGCAGTGAAGTGCGCTTACAAGAGACCCAGTACTTC. Amino acid sequence: CASSEVRLQETQYF.

This chain connects TRBV4-1 to TRBJ2-1; 8 bases align to TRBD1. J lost 6 bases, V lost 4 bases, and 11 bases had no gene match. In germline, CDR1 is MGHRA, CDR2 YSYEKL. The CDR3 consists of 16 residues. The CDR3 DNA follows: TGCGCCAGCAGCCCGCCCCCGGACAGGGCCTTCAATGAGCAGTTCTTC. This sequence encodes CASSPPPDRAFNEQFF.

The chain carries TRBV29-1 and TRBJ2-7, with D possibly matching TRBD1 (6 bases). The CDR3 loop spans 14 amino acids. Looked up from germline, CDR1 is SQVTM and CDR2 is ANQGSEA. Trimming took 2 bases from V and 3 from J, leaving 14 bases between them. DNA of the CDR3: TGCAGCGTTGAATCCCCGGACAGCGGCTACGAGCAGTACTTC. It yields the protein CSVESPDSGYEQYF.

V gene TRBV5-6 combines with J gene TRBJ2-7, with D perhaps TRBD2 (5 bases). Germline V CDR1 and CDR2: SGHDT, YYEEEE. The CDR3 has 12 amino acids. V was pared by 3 bases and J by 9 bases, with 13 bases between. The CDR3 DNA reads TGTGCCAGCAGCTGGGGATTAGGAGGGCAGTACTTC. As protein: CASSWGLGGQYF.

The chain couples TRBV9 to TRBJ1-3; 7 bases are shared with TRBD1. The trim removed 2 bases at V and 4 bases at J, leaving 3 bases unmatched. The CDR3 consists of 14 residues. CDR1 SGDLS and CDR2 YYNGEE come from the germline V gene. The CDR3 is CASSVGTAGNTIYF. In DNA, the CDR3 is TGTGCCAGCAGCGTGGGGACAGCCGGAAACACCATATATTTT.

This chain connects TRBV30 to TRBJ1-5, with 7 bases matching TRBD1. The CDR3 totals 13 residues. Trimming at V came to 5 bases and at J to 4 bases, leaving 5 bases not matched to a gene. Germline V lookup: CDR1 GTSNPN, CDR2 SVGIG (reference sequence). The CDR3 sequence is CAWGDRINQPQHF. The CDR3 DNA follows: TGTGCCTGGGGGGACAGAATTAATCAGCCCCAGCATTTT.

The chain combines TRBV6-6 with TRBJ2-7; 10 nucleotides match TRBD1. Germline V gene sequence: CDR1 MNHNY, CDR2 SVGAGI (reference sequence). With V trimmed by 3 bases and J by 2 bases, 7 bases remained unmatched. The CDR3 extends over 16 amino acids. The CDR3 DNA reads as TGTGCCAGCAGTTATTCGGACAGGGGGGTTACCTACGAGCAGTACTTC. The encoded protein is CASSYSDRGVTYEQYF.

This clone has only a few counts. The chain carries TRBV27 and TRBJ1-6; 10 nucleotides align to TRBD1. The V and J ends lost 6 bases and 7 bases, in that order; junction bases with no gene match: 3. This CDR3 has 14 residues. Germline values: CDR1 MNHEY, CDR2 SMNVEV (reference sequence). The CDR3: CASRTGQGNSPLHF. The CDR3 DNA follows: TGTGCCAGCAGAACGGGACAGGGGAATTCACCCCTCCACTTT.

The chain's CDR3 is CAGTGQGVSYNEQFF. CDR3 coding DNA: TGTGCCGGGACGGGACAGGGTGTCTCCTACAATGAGCAGTTCTTC. The genes are TRBV2 and TRBJ2-1; 9 positions agree with TRBD1. Trimming cost V 11 bases and J 0 bases; bases outside gene matches: 8. There are 15 residues in the CDR3. Per the germline V gene, CDR1 is SNHLY and CDR2 is FYNNEI.

V and J are TRBV18 and TRBJ1-1; 9 positions match TRBD1. Per the germline V gene, CDR1 is KGHSH and CDR2 is LQKENI. This CDR3 is built from 15 residues. V gave up 3 bases and J gave up 0 bases; unmatched junction bases: 2. This chain's CDR3 is CASSPGQGMNTEAFF. The CDR3 DNA reads TGTGCCAGCTCACCGGGACAGGGAATGAACACTGAAGCTTTCTTT.